This T cell receptor (beta chain) was documented in a study of OX40 agonist ivuxolimab in advanced cancers. Study-wide context: Ivuxolimab, an antibody acting as an agonist of OX40 (CD134), was used to treat patients. Dose-escalation patients' cancers were hepatocellular carcinoma, melanoma, renal cell or head and neck cancer.

Sequencing used immunoSEQ multiplex PCR; TCRdb keeps in-frame clones, though not all of them. The repertoire holds roughly 20,000 clones, with less than 80% as singletons. CDR1 is MNHEY and CDR2 is SVGAGI in the germline V gene. The V end lost 2 bases, the J end lost 6 bases, and 11 bases lay between the germline ends. This CDR3 has 14 amino acids. This sequence joins TRBV6-5 and TRBJ2-1, with D possibly matching TRBD1 (6 bases). Sample: CD4+ or CD8+ T cells sorted from blood, taken in a trial of the OX40 agonist ivuxolimab. This receptor was identified in an adult with an advanced solid tumor such as melanoma, head and neck, liver or kidney cancer. CDR3 loop: CASSYDGTSNEQFF. The DNA for the CDR3 is TGTGCCAGCAGTTACGACGGGACATCCAATGAGCAGTTCTTC.